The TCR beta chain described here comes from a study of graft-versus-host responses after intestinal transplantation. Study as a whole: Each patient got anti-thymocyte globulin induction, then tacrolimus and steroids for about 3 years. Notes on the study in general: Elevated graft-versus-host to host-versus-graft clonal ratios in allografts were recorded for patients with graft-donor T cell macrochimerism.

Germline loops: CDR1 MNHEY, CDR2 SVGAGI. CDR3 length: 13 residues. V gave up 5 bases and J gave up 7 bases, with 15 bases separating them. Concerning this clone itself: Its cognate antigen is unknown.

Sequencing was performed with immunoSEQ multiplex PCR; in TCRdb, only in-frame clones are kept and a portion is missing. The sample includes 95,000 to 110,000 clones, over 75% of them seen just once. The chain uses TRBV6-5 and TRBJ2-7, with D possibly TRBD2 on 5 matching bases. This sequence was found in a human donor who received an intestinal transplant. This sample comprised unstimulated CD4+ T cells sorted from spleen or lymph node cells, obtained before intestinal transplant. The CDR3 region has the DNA TGTGCCAGCAGTAACACCGAGTCGGGGGAGCAGTACTTC. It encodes CASSNTESGEQYF.